This T cell receptor (beta chain) was sequenced for a study of T cell responses to AZD1222 COVID-19 vaccine. Profiling relied on immunoSEQ multiplex PCR, and the TCRdb table lists in-frame clones only, not all of them. Among approximately 100,000 clones listed, roughly 88% were seen once. The study pooled second doses at about 4 or about 12 weeks. About this clone: Antigen unknown.

Study conclusions and caveats: Among vaccine-associated CD4 TCRs, coverage spanned spike, with dominance at 160-218 and 743-854.

Germline V gives CDR1 SQVTM, CDR2 ANQGSEA. The CDR3 totals 11 residues. Between the trimmed V and J ends, which lost 4 bases and 6 bases, there was a span of 7 bases. The chain combines TRBV29-1 with TRBJ1-3; D call uncertain. This TCR came from an adult who received the AZD1222 COVID-19 vaccine. The specimen comprised peripheral blood, sampled 28 days after the second AZD1222 dose. CDR3: CSVVEENTIYF. For the CDR3, the DNA is TGCAGCGTTGTTGAGGAAAACACCATATATTTT.